The TCR beta chain described here comes from a study of blood T cell repertoires in COVID-19. Whole-study context: COVID-19 samples collected from the United States, Italy and Spain covered acute and convalescent phases. PBMCs, B-cell-depleted T cells, or T cells provided the cDNA or gDNA that made up the material.

CDR3 length: 13 amino acids. V was cut by 1 base and J by 7 bases, with 8 bases left in between. Original analysis: Scientists estimated how many nucleated cells there were by amplifying reference gene primers. The repertoire was sequenced with immunoSEQ multiplex PCR; TCRdb's copy has only in-frame clones and lacks some. V, J and clone size reflect that table, while D and trimming were determined from the DNA. Here the sample spans about 290,000 clones, roughly 80% being singletons. This chain links TRBV12-3 or TRBV12-4 with TRBJ2-1; D perhaps matches TRBD2 (5 bases). Specimen: peripheral blood. The source of this sequence is a woman aged 50 to 65 with active or convalescent COVID-19. CDR3 coding DNA: TGTGCCAGCAGTTTAGGGGAGTGGAATGAGCAGTTCTTC. Encoded protein: CASSLGEWNEQFF.